The clone carrying this TCR beta chain was observed once. The CDR3 has 16 amino acids. The ends lost 4 bases at V and 0 bases at J; junction bases unmatched: 6. CDR1 SGHKS and CDR2 YYEKEE come from the germline V gene (reference sequence). Sample donors were healthy Caucasian individuals that came from Russia, aged 6 to 90. Each individual donor underwent a draw of 8 to 10 milliliters of peripheral blood. The sample originates from a study of blood T cells in healthy people across ages. A J-beta primer mix and a sample-barcoded 5' primer were used in a second PCR of roughly 6 to 12 cycles. No fewer than 3 million CDR3-containing paired-end reads came from each sample. Using its own MiXCR run on the 5' RACE reads, TCRdb lists one record per CDR3 protein. The data show about 1.6 million distinct CDR3 sequences, about 31% seen once.

The clonotype comes from a woman aged 25 to 39 in good health. This chain links TRBV5-5 with TRBJ2-3; 9 bases fit TRBD2. Sequencing was performed on blood. This CDR3 is CASSGVTSGSTDTQYF. The CDR3 bases are TGTGCCAGCAGCGGGGTGACTAGCGGTAGCACAGATACGCAGTATTTT. Filled out from reference TRBV5-5 and TRBJ2-3, the complete variable domain reads DAGVTQSPTHLIKTRGQQVTLRCSPISGHKSVSWYQQVLGQGPQFIFQYYEKEERGRGNFPDRFSARQFPNYSSELNVNALLLGDSALYLCASSGVTSGSTDTQYFGPGTRLTVL.